This T cell receptor beta chain comes out of a study of OX40 agonist ivuxolimab in advanced cancers. The overall study: The patients' treatment was ivuxolimab, an agonistic anti-OX40 (CD134) antibody.

Sequenced by immunoSEQ multiplex PCR; TCRdb stores in-frame clones only, minus some. The sample includes 94,000 or so clones, less than 90% seen only once; the top ten take 1.1%. This CDR3 has 12 amino acids. Between the trimmed V and J ends, which lost 9 bases and 6 bases, there was a span of 12 bases. Germline V gene sequence: CDR1 SNHLY, CDR2 FYNNEI. This clone occurred a few times. The TCR comes from an adult with an advanced solid tumor such as melanoma, head and neck, liver or kidney cancer. Sequenced material: CD4+ or CD8+ T cells sorted from blood, taken in a trial of the OX40 agonist ivuxolimab. V gene TRBV2 combines with J gene TRBJ1-5; D ambiguous. The CDR3 spells CASLNYGQPQHF. In DNA form, the CDR3 reads TGTGCCAGTTTGAACTACGGTCAGCCCCAGCATTTT.